One sample yielded the 31 T cell receptor beta chains listed below, sequenced in a study of CD8 T cells in ankylosing spondylitis. Study-wide results and caveats: Characteristic of ankylosing spondylitis blood, it appeared, was a TCR beta motif comprising roughly 8 highly homologous variants.

No antigens are known for them. TCRdb analysed the 5' RACE reads with MiXCR anew, one entry per CDR3 protein. The sample yields around 440,000 distinct CDR3 sequences, 17% seen once. Material: blood, either unsorted or a sorted T cell fraction (not recorded which). Every receptor here comes from a male donor with ankylosing spondylitis.

This clonotype was observed a handful of times. The rearrangement links TRBV20-1 to TRBJ2-2, with 7 bases matching TRBD1. Trimming removed 6 bases from V and 0 bases from J; junction bases left unmatched: 10. CDR3 length: 16 residues. The germline V gene encodes CDR1 DFQATT and CDR2 SNEGSKA (reference sequence). In DNA, the CDR3 is TGCAGTGCCCCCCCCTACAGGGGCTCGAACACCGGGGAGCTGTTTTTT. Its translation is CSAPPYRGSNTGELFF.

This clonotype came up a few times. This chain connects TRBV5-1 to TRBJ1-6; D is unresolved. Germline values: CDR1 SGHRS, CDR2 YFSETQ. Trimming removed 5 bases at V and 6 bases at J, with 12 bases between. The CDR3 contains 14 residues. The chain's CDR3 is CASRGLAVNSPLHF. The CDR3 bases are TGCGCCAGCAGGGGCCTTGCGGTTAATTCACCCCTCCACTTT.

This clonotype appeared a few times. The rearrangement links TRBV28 to TRBJ1-4; 7 bases agree with TRBD1. This CDR3 is built from 18 residues. The junction had 12 bases not matched to a gene; V was cut back by 5 bases and J by 0 bases. CDR1 and CDR2 from the germline V gene are MDHEN and SYDVKM. CDR3: CASSDGQAHLATNEKLFF. The CDR3 DNA reads TGTGCCAGCAGTGACGGACAGGCACACCTGGCAACTAATGAAAAACTGTTTTTT.

This clonotype has a handful of counts. The J gene is TRBJ1-1, the V gene TRBV19, with D tentatively TRBD1 (6 bases). Trimming removed 5 bases at V and 0 bases at J, with 13 bases between. The CDR3 runs to 15 residues. In germline, CDR1 is LNHDA, CDR2 SQIVND (reference sequence). The CDR3 is CASSLLRTVNTEAFF. CDR3 DNA sequence: TGTGCCAGTAGTCTACTCAGGACAGTGAACACTGAAGCTTTCTTT.

This clonotype was observed a single time. The chain joins TRBV6-2 or TRBV6-3 to TRBJ2-5, with D unresolved. V was cut by 6 bases and J by 4 bases, with 9 bases left in between. Germline V gene lookup returns CDR1 MNHEY and CDR2 SVGEGT. The CDR3 contains 12 residues. Here the CDR3 DNA reads TGTGCCAGCAGCGACTGGGTAGAGACCCAGTACTTC. Encoded protein: CASSDWVETQYF.

This chain connects TRBV29-1 to TRBJ1-4; D is undetermined. The V gene's germline CDR1 is SQVTM and CDR2 ANQGSEA. V was trimmed by 7 bases and J by 4 bases, leaving 13 bases between them. The CDR3 totals 13 residues. The CDR3 region is CSALRERNEKLFF. CDR3 coding DNA: TGCAGCGCCCTCCGGGAGCGTAATGAAAAACTGTTTTTT.

The chain employs TRBV12-3 or TRBV12-4 and TRBJ2-7; D not resolved. CDR3 length equals 13 residues. Between the trimmed V and J ends, which lost 6 bases and 2 bases, there was a span of 11 bases. CDR3 in DNA: TGTGCCAGCAGCATACAGAGAACCTACGAGCAGTACTTC. This codes for CASSIQRTYEQYF.

This clonotype came up a few times. The chain employs TRBV7-2 and TRBJ1-2; D not resolved. Trimming shortened V by 5 bases and J by 7 bases, and 8 bases separated the two germline ends. The CDR3 runs to 11 residues. The germline V gene encodes CDR1 SGHTA and CDR2 FQGNSA. In DNA form, the CDR3 reads TGTGCCAGCAGCCCAGGCCCTGGCTACACCTTC. This translates into CASSPGPGYTF.

The chain employs TRBV18 and TRBJ1-2; D ambiguous. The CDR3 runs to 14 residues. Germline CDR1 reads KGHSH; CDR2 reads LQKENI. V dropped 3 bases and J dropped 10 bases, with 18 bases sitting between them. The CDR3 sequence is CASSPDGKGWVYTF. CDR3 nucleotides: TGTGCCAGCTCACCGGACGGCAAGGGATGGGTCTACACCTTC. The variable domain in full, with the rest retrieved from reference TRBV18 and TRBJ1-2, is NAGVMQNPRHLVRRRGQEARLRCSPMKGHSHVYWYRQLPEEGLKFMVYLQKENIIDESGMPKERFSAEFPKEGPSILRIQQVVRGDSAAYFCASSPDGKGWVYTFGSGTRLTVV.

This clonotype was counted only a few times. The J gene is TRBJ2-4, the V gene TRBV20-1; D not resolved. CDR1 is DFQATT, CDR2 SNEGSKA, per germline (reference sequence). The CDR3 consists of 14 residues. The V gene lost 3 bases and the J gene lost 0 bases, with 9 bases spanning the gap. CDR3 sequence (DNA): TGCAGTGCTAGGGATGGATTAGCCAAAAACATTCAGTACTTC. Encoded protein: CSARDGLAKNIQYF.

This clonotype was seen only a few times. This chain joins TRBV5-1 and TRBJ2-5; 7 nucleotides align to TRBD2. Looked up from germline, CDR1 is SGHRS and CDR2 is YFSETQ. The CDR3 spans 14 residues. The V and J ends lost 7 bases and 5 bases, in that order; junction bases with no gene match: 11. The CDR3 region is CASQDGGLGETQYF. CDR3 DNA sequence: TGCGCCAGCCAAGACGGCGGACTAGGCGAGACCCAGTACTTC.

With respect to this clonotype: A read error may be the cause here, since a much bigger clone is one base away. V gene TRBV12-3 or TRBV12-4 combines with J gene TRBJ1-2; TRBD1 matches at 7 bases. This CDR3 is 13 amino acids long. V shed 3 bases and J 4 bases; nucleotides not matched to a gene: 2. The chain's CDR3 is CASSFGQVYGYTF. CDR3 bases: TGTGCCAGCAGTTTCGGACAGGTCTATGGCTACACCTTC.

This chain connects TRBV4-3 to TRBJ2-6, with D unclear. V gave up 2 bases and J gave up 0 bases, with 8 bases separating them. Germline V gene lookup returns CDR1 LGHNA and CDR2 YSLEER. CDR3 size: 16 residues. CDR3 in amino acids: CASSQPVSSGANVLTF. The CDR3, as DNA: TGCGCCAGCAGCCAACCAGTTAGCTCTGGGGCCAACGTCCTGACTTTC.

The V gene is TRBV20-1, the J gene TRBJ1-4; D not resolved. Germline CDR1 DFQATT, CDR2 SNEGSKA (reference sequence). V shed 2 bases and J shed 3 bases, with 4 bases lying between them. The length of the CDR3 is 12 residues. CDR3 region: CSARPANEKLFF. Here the CDR3 DNA reads TGCAGTGCTAGACCTGCTAATGAAAAACTGTTTTTT.

V is TRBV6-2 or TRBV6-3 and J is TRBJ1-5; perhaps TRBD1 as D (5 bases). Looked up from germline, CDR1 is MNHEY and CDR2 is SVGEGT. Deletions cut 10 bases from V and 0 bases from J, with 16 bases between. This CDR3 is built from 15 residues. CDR3 coding DNA: TGTGCCACGATCCGGGACCCCTATAGCAATCAGCCCCAGCATTTT. It specifies CATIRDPYSNQPQHF.

In DNA form, the CDR3 reads TGTGCCAGCATTACCGACAGATCCTACGAGCAGTACTTC. Translated, it gives CASITDRSYEQYF. V is TRBV2 and J is TRBJ2-7; tentatively, D is TRBD1 (5 bases). The CDR3 runs 13 residues. V was trimmed by 7 bases and J by 1 base, leaving 11 bases between them. The V gene's germline CDR1 is SNHLY and CDR2 FYNNEI. Filled out from reference TRBV2 and TRBJ2-7, the complete variable domain reads EPEVTQTPSHQVTQMGQEVILRCVPISNHLYFYWYRQILGQKVEFLVSFYNNEISEKSEIFDDQFSVERPDGSNFTLKIRSTKLEDSAMYFCASITDRSYEQYFGPGTRLTVT.

This chain connects TRBV7-3 to TRBJ1-1, with D possibly being TRBD1 (5 bases). Germline V CDR1 and CDR2: SGHTA, FQGTGA. CDR3 size: 14 residues. V was clipped by 0 bases and J by 4 bases, with 9 bases between them. The CDR3 reads CASSLTGAATEAFF. CDR3 sequence (DNA): TGTGCCAGCAGCTTAACAGGGGCTGCCACTGAAGCTTTCTTT. Variable domain in full (rest from reference TRBV7-3 and TRBJ1-1): GAGVSQTPSNKVTEKGKYVELRCDPISGHTALYWYRQSLGQGPEFLIYFQGTGAADDSGLPNDRFFAVRPEGSVSTLKIQRTERGDSAVYLCASSLTGAATEAFFGQGTRLTVV.

This rearrangement joins TRBV20-1 to TRBJ1-1, with no clear D. The V end was cut by 6 bases, the J end by 0 bases, with 14 bases between. Germline CDR1 is DFQATT and CDR2 is SNEGSKA (reference sequence). The CDR3 is 14 amino acids. Here the CDR3 DNA reads TGCAGTGCCGGAACAGTTGCCATGAACACTGAAGCTTTCTTT. Residues: CSAGTVAMNTEAFF.

This chain connects TRBV11-2 to TRBJ2-1, with D possibly being TRBD2 (6 bases). The length of the CDR3 is 16 residues. Germline V gives CDR1 SGHAT, CDR2 FQNNGV. The V and J ends lost 5 bases and 2 bases respectively, with 16 bases between them. CDR3 DNA: TGTGCCAGCAGCGCCCAGGGAGGATCGACCTACAATGAGCAGTTCTTC. The encoded protein is CASSAQGGSTYNEQFF.

This clonotype was recorded many times. This rearrangement joins TRBV27 to TRBJ2-2; D uncertain. Germline V gene data show CDR1 as MNHEY and CDR2 as SMNVEV (reference sequence). The CDR3 contains 14 residues. The V gene lost 6 bases and the J gene lost 3 bases, with 11 bases spanning the gap. CDR3 region: CASRRGVDTGELFF. Here the CDR3 DNA reads TGTGCCAGCAGACGTGGGGTAGACACCGGGGAGCTGTTTTTT.

The chain has TRBV9 and TRBJ2-7; D assignment may be TRBD1 or TRBD2 (5 bases each). The CDR3 covers 15 residues. The ends were cut back, 3 bases at V and 7 bases at J, with 20 bases in the middle. Germline lookup yields CDR1 SGDLS and CDR2 YYNGEE. CDR3 coding DNA: TGTGCCAGCAGCGAATCGGGATTAATCGAGGGGGAGCAGTACTTC. It encodes CASSESGLIEGEQYF.

This chain connects TRBV18 to TRBJ2-3; D possibly corresponds to TRBD1 (6 bases). Germline V lookup: CDR1 KGHSH, CDR2 LQKENI. V lost 4 bases and J lost 2, with 16 bases in between. The CDR3 runs to 16 residues. For the CDR3, the DNA is TGTGCCAGCTCACACTACCGGGACACTCACACAGATACGCAGTATTTT. Amino acids: CASSHYRDTHTDTQYF.

This clonotype was recorded a few times. The chain couples TRBV4-2 to TRBJ2-1, with 9 positions matching TRBD2. The junction had 14 bases not matched to a gene; V was cut back by 2 bases and J by 0 bases. This CDR3 spans 20 amino acids. Germline CDR1 LGHNA, CDR2 YNFKEQ. CDR3 in amino acids: CASSQYLAGPSGSSYNEQFF. DNA for the CDR3: TGTGCCAGCAGCCAATATCTAGCGGGACCCTCCGGGAGCTCCTACAATGAGCAGTTCTTC.

In this sample, this clonotype turned up a few times. In DNA, the CDR3 is TGTGCCAGCAGTTCCCACGGACAGGCTCACACTGAAGCTTTCTTT. Its translation: CASSSHGQAHTEAFF. The rearrangement links TRBV12-3 or TRBV12-4 to TRBJ1-1, with 7 bases aligning to TRBD1. With 4 bases clipped from V and 3 bases from J, the junction kept 8 bases outside the gene matches. This CDR3 region has 15 residues.

This clonotype was detected ten times or more. The rearrangement links TRBV27 to TRBJ1-2; a possible D gene is TRBD1 (5 bases). Germline CDR1 MNHEY, CDR2 SMNVEV (reference sequence). The CDR3 runs 17 residues. V was trimmed by 8 bases and J by 0 bases, leaving 22 bases between them. CDR3: CASARSDTHFANYGYTF. DNA for the CDR3: TGTGCCAGCGCGCGGTCGGACACACATTTTGCTAACTATGGCTACACCTTC.

The genes are TRBV12-3 or TRBV12-4 and TRBJ2-7; D uncertain. Deletions cut 2 bases from V and 3 bases from J, with 8 bases between. This CDR3 has 13 amino acids. CDR3 sequence: CASSLILNYEQYF. The CDR3 DNA sequence: TGTGCCAGCAGTTTAATTCTAAACTACGAGCAGTACTTC.

V and J are TRBV5-6 and TRBJ1-4; 7 bases line up with TRBD1. V shed 4 bases, J shed 6 bases, and the junction held 9 bases outside the gene matches. The CDR3 sequence is 15 residues long. The germline CDR1 and CDR2 sequences are SGHDT and YYEEEE. Here the CDR3 DNA reads TGTGCCAGCAGCGGGCAACAGGGGAGGTATGAAAAACTGTTTTTT. Translating gives CASSGQQGRYEKLFF.

Turning to this clonotype: Germline is not matched at one junction end, which may reflect a read error. This chain uses TRBV20-1 with TRBJ2-2; D may match TRBD1 or TRBD2 (5 bases each). The CDR3 contains 13 residues. In germline, CDR1 is DFQATT, CDR2 SNEGSKA (reference sequence). DNA of the CDR3: TGCAGTACTAGAGGGGACGGCACCGGGGAGCTGTTTTTT. It is translated as CSTRGDGTGELFF.

CDR3 nucleotide sequence: TGTGCCAGCAGTGAAGGTTGGGTAAACACTGAAGCTTTCTTT. Protein product: CASSEGWVNTEAFF. The V gene is TRBV6-1, the J gene TRBJ1-1; no firm D call. The germline CDR1 and CDR2 sequences are MNHNS and SASEGT. V was trimmed by 1 base and J by 2 bases, leaving 8 bases between them. The CDR3 length is 14 residues.

The rearrangement uses TRBV29-1 and TRBJ2-3; D unresolved. The V gene's germline CDR1 is SQVTM and CDR2 ANQGSEA. V lost 3 bases to trimming and J lost 10 bases, with 11 bases between them. This CDR3 contains 11 residues. The CDR3 nucleotides are TGCAGCGTTGACCCAGGCGGAGCGCAGTATTTT. This sequence encodes CSVDPGGAQYF.

A note on this clonotype: At one end the junction does not follow the germline gene, possibly because of a read error. Here the CDR3 DNA reads TGCAGTGCTAGATCCGGGGGGGACCCTACCCACTTT. This translates into CSARSGGDPTHF. V is TRBV20-1 and J is TRBJ2-3, with 8 bases matching TRBD2. The CDR3 is made up of 12 amino acids. Germline CDR1 is DFQATT and CDR2 is SNEGSKA (reference sequence).